The entry below gives a single T cell receptor (beta chain) sequence along with its context. What it binds is unknown. This sample is part of a study of T cell responses to AZD1222 COVID-19 vaccine. The CDR3 has 14 residues. Germline lookup yields CDR1 SGHRS and CDR2 YFSETQ. With V trimmed by 3 bases and J by 5 bases, 5 bases remained unmatched. Study-level results: Donors were chiefly white British, with a greater number of females, and clonal diversity was perhaps underestimated.

The data were produced by immunoSEQ multiplex PCR, yet TCRdb's version contains in-frame clones alone and is incomplete. The sample lists roughly 86,000 clones; roughly nine tenths were seen once. The sequence was collected from an adult in good health. This chain connects TRBV5-1 to TRBJ2-5; 9 nucleotides match TRBD1. The input for sequencing was peripheral blood, taken on day 0 of AZD1222 vaccination. Here the CDR3 reads CASSSPDRGETQYF. The DNA of the CDR3 is TGCGCCAGCAGCTCTCCGGACAGGGGTGAGACCCAGTACTTC.